This TCR beta chain originates from a study of glioma-infiltrating T cells after dendritic cell vaccination. Study-level points and caveats: The cohort had few patients with full blood and tumor sets.

The method was immunoSEQ multiplex PCR; TCRdb's version includes in-frame clones alone and lacks a portion of them. The repertoire holds fewer than 50,000 clones, with over 75% as singletons. About this clone itself: The antigen remains unidentified.

Source: blood, taken before dendritic cell vaccination. The source is a human donor with glioblastoma.

The CDR3 loop reads CASSQVDGRGAEQYF. The DNA for the CDR3 is TGCGCCAGCAGCCAAGTAGACGGGAGAGGGGCCGAGCAGTACTTC. The chain links TRBV4-3 to TRBJ2-7; the D gene is possibly TRBD2 (6 bases). The CDR3 consists of 15 residues. Germline CDR1 LGHNA, CDR2 YSLEER. V was shortened by 1 base and J by 6 bases, with 16 bases between the two germline ends.